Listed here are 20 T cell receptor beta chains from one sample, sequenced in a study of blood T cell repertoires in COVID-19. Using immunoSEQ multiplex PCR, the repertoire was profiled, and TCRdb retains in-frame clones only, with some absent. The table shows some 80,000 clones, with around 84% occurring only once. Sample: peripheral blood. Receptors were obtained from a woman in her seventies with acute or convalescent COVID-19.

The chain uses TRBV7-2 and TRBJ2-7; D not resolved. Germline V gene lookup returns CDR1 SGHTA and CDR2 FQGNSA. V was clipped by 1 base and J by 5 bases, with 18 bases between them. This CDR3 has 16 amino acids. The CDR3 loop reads CASSLVPGVAPHEQYF. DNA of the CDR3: TGTGCCAGCAGCTTAGTACCTGGAGTTGCCCCCCACGAGCAGTACTTC.

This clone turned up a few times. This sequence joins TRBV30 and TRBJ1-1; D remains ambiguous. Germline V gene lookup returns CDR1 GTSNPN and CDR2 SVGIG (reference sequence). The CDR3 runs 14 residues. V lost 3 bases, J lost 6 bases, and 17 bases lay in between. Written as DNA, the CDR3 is TGTGCCTGGAGGACCCGGGCAGCCGGGGCTGAAGCTTTCTTT. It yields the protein CAWRTRAAGAEAFF.

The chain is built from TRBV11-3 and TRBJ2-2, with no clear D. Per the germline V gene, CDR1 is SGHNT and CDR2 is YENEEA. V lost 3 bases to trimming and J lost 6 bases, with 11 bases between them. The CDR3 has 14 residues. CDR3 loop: CASSLEPTAGELFF. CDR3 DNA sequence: TGTGCCAGCAGCTTGGAACCCACAGCCGGGGAGCTGTTTTTT.

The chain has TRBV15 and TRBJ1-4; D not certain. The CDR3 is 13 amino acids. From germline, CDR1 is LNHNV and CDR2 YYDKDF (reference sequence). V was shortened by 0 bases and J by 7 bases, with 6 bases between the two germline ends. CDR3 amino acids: CATSRERGEKLFF. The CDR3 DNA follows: TGTGCCACCAGCAGAGAGCGGGGTGAAAAACTGTTTTTT.

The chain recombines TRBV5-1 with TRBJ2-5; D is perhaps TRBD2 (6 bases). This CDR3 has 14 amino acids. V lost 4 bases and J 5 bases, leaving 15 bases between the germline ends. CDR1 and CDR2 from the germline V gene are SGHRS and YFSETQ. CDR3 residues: CASSIGTGRETQYF. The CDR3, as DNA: TGCGCCAGCAGCATCGGGACTGGGAGGGAGACCCAGTACTTC.

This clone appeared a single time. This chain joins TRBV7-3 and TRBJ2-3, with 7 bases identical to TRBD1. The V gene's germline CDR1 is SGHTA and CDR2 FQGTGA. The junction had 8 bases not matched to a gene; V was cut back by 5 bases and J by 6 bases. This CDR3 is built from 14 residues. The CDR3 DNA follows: TGTGCCAGCAGCCGACAGGGTAATATCGATACGCAGTATTTT. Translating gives CASSRQGNIDTQYF.

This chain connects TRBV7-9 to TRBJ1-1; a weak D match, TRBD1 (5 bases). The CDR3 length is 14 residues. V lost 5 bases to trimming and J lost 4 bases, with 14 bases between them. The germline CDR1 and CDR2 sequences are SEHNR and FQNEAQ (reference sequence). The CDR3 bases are TGTGCCAGCAGCAAGCAGGTTAGGGGCACTGAAGCTTTCTTT. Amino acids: CASSKQVRGTEAFF.

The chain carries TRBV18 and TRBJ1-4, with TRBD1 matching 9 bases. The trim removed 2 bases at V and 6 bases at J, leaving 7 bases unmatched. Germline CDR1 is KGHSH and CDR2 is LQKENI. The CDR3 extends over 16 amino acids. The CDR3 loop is CASSPTYRDRDEKLFF. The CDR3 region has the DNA TGTGCCAGCTCACCAACATACCGGGACAGGGATGAAAAACTGTTTTTT.

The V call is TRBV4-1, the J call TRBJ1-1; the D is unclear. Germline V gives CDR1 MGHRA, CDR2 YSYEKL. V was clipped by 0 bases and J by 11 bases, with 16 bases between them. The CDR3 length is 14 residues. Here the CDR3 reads CASSQDKYISGAFF. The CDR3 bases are TGCGCCAGCAGCCAAGATAAATACATATCGGGGGCTTTCTTT.

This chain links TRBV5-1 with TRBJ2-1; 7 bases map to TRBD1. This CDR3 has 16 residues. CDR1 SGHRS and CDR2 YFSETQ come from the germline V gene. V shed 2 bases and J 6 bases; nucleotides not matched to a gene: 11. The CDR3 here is CASSFTGDYLLNEQFF. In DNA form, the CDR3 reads TGCGCCAGCAGCTTTACAGGGGATTATCTCCTCAATGAGCAGTTCTTC. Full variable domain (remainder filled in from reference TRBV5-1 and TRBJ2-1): KAGVTQTPRYLIKTRGQQVTLSCSPISGHRSVSWYQQTPGQGLQFLFEYFSETQRNKGNFPGRFSGRQFSNSRSEMNVSTLELGDSALYLCASSFTGDYLLNEQFFGPGTRLTVL.

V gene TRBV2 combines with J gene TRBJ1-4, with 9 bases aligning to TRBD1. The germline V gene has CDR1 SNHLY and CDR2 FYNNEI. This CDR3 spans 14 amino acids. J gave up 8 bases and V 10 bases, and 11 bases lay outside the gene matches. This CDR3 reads CATERDRVGEKLFF. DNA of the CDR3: TGTGCCACCGAAAGGGACAGGGTGGGGGAAAAACTGTTTTTT.

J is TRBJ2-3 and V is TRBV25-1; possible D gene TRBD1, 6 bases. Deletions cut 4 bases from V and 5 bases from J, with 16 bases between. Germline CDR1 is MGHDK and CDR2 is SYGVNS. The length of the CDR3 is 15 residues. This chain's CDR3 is CASSAPQGLGDTQYF. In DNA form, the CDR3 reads TGTGCCAGCAGTGCTCCACAGGGTTTGGGAGATACGCAGTATTTT.

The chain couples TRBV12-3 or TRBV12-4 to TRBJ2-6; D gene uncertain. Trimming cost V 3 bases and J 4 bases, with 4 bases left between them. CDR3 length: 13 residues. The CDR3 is CASSLSGANVLTF. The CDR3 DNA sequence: TGTGCCAGCAGTTTGTCGGGGGCCAACGTCCTGACTTTC.

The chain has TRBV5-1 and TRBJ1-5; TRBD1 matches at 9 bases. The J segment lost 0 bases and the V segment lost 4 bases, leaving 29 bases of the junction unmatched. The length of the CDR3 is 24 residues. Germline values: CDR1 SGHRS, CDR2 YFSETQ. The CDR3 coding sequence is TGCGCCAGCAGCATCCCCCGGGACAGGGTGTCCGGGGGGGCCGCCTTATATAGCAATCAGCCCCAGCATTTT. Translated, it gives CASSIPRDRVSGGAALYSNQPQHF.

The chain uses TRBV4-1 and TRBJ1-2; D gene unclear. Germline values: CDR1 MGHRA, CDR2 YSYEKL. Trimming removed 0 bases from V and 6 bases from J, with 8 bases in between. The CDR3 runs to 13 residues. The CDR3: CASSQDYVDGYTF. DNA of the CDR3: TGCGCCAGCAGCCAAGATTACGTAGATGGCTACACCTTC.

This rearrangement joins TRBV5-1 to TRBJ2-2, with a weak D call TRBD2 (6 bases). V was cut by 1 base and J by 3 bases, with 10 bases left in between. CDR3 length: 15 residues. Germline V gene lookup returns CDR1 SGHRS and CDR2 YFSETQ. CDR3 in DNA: TGCGCCAGCAGCTTGAGTAGCGGTTACACCGGGGAGCTGTTTTTT. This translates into CASSLSSGYTGELFF.

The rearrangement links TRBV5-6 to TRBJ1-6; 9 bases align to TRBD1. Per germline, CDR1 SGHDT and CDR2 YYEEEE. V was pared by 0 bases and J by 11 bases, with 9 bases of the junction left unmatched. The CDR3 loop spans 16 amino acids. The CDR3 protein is CASSLGAGTGSTPLHF. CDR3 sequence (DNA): TGTGCCAGCAGCTTGGGGGCAGGGACAGGGAGTACACCCCTCCACTTT.

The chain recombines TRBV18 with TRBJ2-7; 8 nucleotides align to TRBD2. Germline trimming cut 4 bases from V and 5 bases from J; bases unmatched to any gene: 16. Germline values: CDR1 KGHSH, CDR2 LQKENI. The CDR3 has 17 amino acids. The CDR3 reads CASSRPRAGTRIHEQYF. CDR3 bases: TGTGCCAGCTCACGACCAAGAGCCGGGACTAGAATCCACGAGCAGTACTTC. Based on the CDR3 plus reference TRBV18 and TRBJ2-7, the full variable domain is NAGVMQNPRHLVRRRGQEARLRCSPMKGHSHVYWYRQLPEEGLKFMVYLQKENIIDESGMPKERFSAEFPKEGPSILRIQQVVRGDSAAYFCASSRPRAGTRIHEQYFGPGTRLTVT.

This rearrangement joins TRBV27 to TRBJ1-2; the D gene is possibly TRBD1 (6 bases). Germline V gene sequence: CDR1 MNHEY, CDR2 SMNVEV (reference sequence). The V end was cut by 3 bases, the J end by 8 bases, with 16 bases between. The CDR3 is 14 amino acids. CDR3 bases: TGTGCCAGCAGTTTGGGCAGGGGATTCGGCGGCTACACCTTC. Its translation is CASSLGRGFGGYTF.

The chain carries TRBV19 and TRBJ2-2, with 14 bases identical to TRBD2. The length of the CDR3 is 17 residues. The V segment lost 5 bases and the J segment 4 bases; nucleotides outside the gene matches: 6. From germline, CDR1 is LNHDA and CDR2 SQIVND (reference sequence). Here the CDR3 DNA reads TGTGCCAGTAGTCTGGGACTAGCGGGAGTTAGCACCGGGGAGCTGTTTTTT. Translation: CASSLGLAGVSTGELFF.